This T cell receptor (beta chain) stems from a study of cytomegalovirus exposure and HLA in healthy donors. Findings and limits, study-wide: TCR beta sequences reportedly predicted most subjects' HLA-A and HLA-B alleles accurately. Fewer N-insertions (relative to the approximately 670-donor mean) were reportedly seen in an Asian-associated ancestry cluster in a later analysis. High specificity and sensitivity for cytomegalovirus status were reported for the classifier. For most TCR beta V segments, an earlier analysis put the productive rate at about 90% or about 30% of the time.

This CDR3 spans 13 amino acids. Germline loops: CDR1 MGHDK, CDR2 SYGVNS. Between the trimmed V and J ends, which lost 4 bases and 2 bases, there was a span of 9 bases. As to this clone: The antigen is undetermined.

Primers for the PCR totalled 60 Vbeta and 13 Jbeta. The table came from immunoSEQ multiplex PCR; TCRdb's copy has only in-frame clones and leaves some out. The data contain under 130,000 clones, just under 80% of them singletons. The origin of this receptor is a young man in good health and CMV-seronegative. The chain joins TRBV25-1 to TRBJ2-7, with no clear D. The sequencing sample was made of PBMCs. CDR3 region: CASSVLGAYEQYF. DNA of the CDR3: TGTGCCAGCAGTGTGCTAGGTGCCTACGAGCAGTACTTC.